This TCR beta chain was sequenced in a study of T-cell reconstitution after alpha-beta-depleted transplantation in children. Overall study findings and caveats: At one year after transplant, newly produced T cells mostly accounted for T-cell counts and diversity. Recipient T cells and thymic progenitors that survived gave rise to the high TCRbeta diversity observed at day 60 in some patients.

Germline lookup yields CDR1 KGHDR and CDR2 SFDVKD. V was clipped by 1 base and J by 5 bases; unmatched bases: 7. The CDR3 has 16 residues. This clonotype occurred a few times. Its matching antigen is unknown. TCRbeta library construction was performed incorporating unique molecular identifiers. TCRdb analysed the PCR reads with MiXCR anew, one entry per CDR3 protein. The sample holds some 840,000 distinct CDR3 sequences, 16% seen once. The chain recombines TRBV24-1 with TRBJ2-1; 7 positions agree with TRBD2. The receptor's source is a male patient younger than 18 who had a stem cell transplant for acute lymphoblastic leukemia, so the T cells may come from the graft donor. The source was PBMCs, mostly from graft donor cells, collected 360 days after TCRalphabeta/CD19-depleted stem cell transplant. The CDR3 coding sequence is TGTGCCACCAGTGATTTCTCGGCTAGCGGTAACAATGAGCAGTTCTTC. Amino acids: CATSDFSASGNNEQFF.